A single sample is the source of the 18 T cell receptor beta chains below, sequenced in a study of early T cells in non-severe SARS-CoV-2 infection. Via MiXCR, TCRdb re-called the 5' RACE reads, giving one row per CDR3 protein. The repertoire holds tens of thousands of distinct CDR3 sequences, over 7% seen once, with under 25% in the top ten. The sequencing input was whole blood. These receptors were obtained from an adult who was a healthcare worker with PCR-confirmed SARS-CoV-2 infection or an uninfected control (not recorded which).

The chain links TRBV4-1 to TRBJ2-7, with 9 bases lining up with TRBD1. This CDR3 has 14 amino acids. Trimming cost V 4 bases and J 4 bases; bases outside gene matches: 5. Germline assignment: CDR1 MGHRA and CDR2 YSYEKL. The CDR3 DNA follows: TGCGCCAGCAGCCGCGGGACAGGGAGTTACGAGCAGTACTTC. This translates into CASSRGTGSYEQYF.

In regard to this clonotype: Sequence at one end of the junction differs from germline and may be a read error. The chain recombines TRBV7-9 with TRBJ2-3; tentative D call: TRBD1 (5 bases). Germline lookup yields CDR1 SEHNR and CDR2 FQNEAQ (reference sequence). This CDR3 contains 15 residues. DNA of the CDR3: TGTACCAGCAGCTTAAAAGGGGTGGAAGCAGATACGCAGTATTTT. Amino acids: CTSSLKGVEADTQYF. Full variable domain (outside the CDR3, taken from reference TRBV7-9 and TRBJ2-3): DTGVSQNPRHKITKRGQNVTFRCDPISEHNRLYWYRQTLGQGPEFLTYFQNEAQLEKSRLLSDRFSAERPKGSFSTLEIQRTEQGDSAMYLCTSSLKGVEADTQYFGPGTRLTVL.

This clonotype was seen ten or more times. The chain combines TRBV7-9 with TRBJ2-7; D is unresolved. The CDR3 consists of 12 residues. Deletions cut 5 bases from V and 2 bases from J, with 7 bases between. Looked up from germline, CDR1 is SEHNR and CDR2 is FQNEAQ (reference sequence). The CDR3 DNA reads TGTGCCAGCAGCCCCCGCACCTACGAGCAGTACTTC. As protein: CASSPRTYEQYF.

This clonotype was counted ten times or more. This rearrangement joins TRBV5-1 to TRBJ2-5; maybe TRBD2 (6 bases). The CDR3 contains 14 residues. Germline CDR1 SGHRS, CDR2 YFSETQ. V lost 0 bases to trimming and J lost 3 bases, with 9 bases between them. The CDR3 DNA reads as TGCGCCAGCAGCTTGGGGCGGGGTGAAGAGACCCAGTACTTC. This sequence encodes CASSLGRGEETQYF. Full variable domain (remainder filled in from reference TRBV5-1 and TRBJ2-5): KAGVTQTPRYLIKTRGQQVTLSCSPISGHRSVSWYQQTPGQGLQFLFEYFSETQRNKGNFPGRFSGRQFSNSRSEMNVSTLELGDSALYLCASSLGRGEETQYFGPGTRLLVL.

This clonotype has only a few counts. The chain has TRBV2 and TRBJ2-3; 10 bases line up with TRBD1. Germline loops: CDR1 SNHLY, CDR2 FYNNEI. The CDR3 runs to 13 residues. The J segment lost 5 bases and the V segment lost 8 bases, leaving 4 bases of the junction unmatched. CDR3 in amino acids: CASSGQGIDTQYF. The CDR3 DNA sequence: TGTGCCAGCTCGGGACAGGGGATAGATACGCAGTATTTT.

This clonotype occurred a few times. The gene calls are TRBV3-1 and TRBJ2-2; possibly TRBD1 for D (6 bases). This CDR3 has 16 residues. Germline V gene lookup returns CDR1 LGHDT and CDR2 YNNKEL (reference sequence). With 1 base removed from V and 5 bases from J, the gap between germline ends came to 14 bases. The CDR3 bases are TGTGCCAGCAGCCAAGGAGAACAGGGTACTACCGGGGAGCTGTTTTTT. It encodes CASSQGEQGTTGELFF.

In this sample, this clonotype turned up many times. J is TRBJ2-7 and V is TRBV5-1; 9 nucleotides align to TRBD1. The CDR3 totals 16 residues. The V gene end was trimmed by 4 bases and the J gene end by 2 bases; junction bases not matched to a gene: 10. The germline V gene has CDR1 SGHRS and CDR2 YFSETQ. CDR3 loop: CASSPMDRGLAYEQYF. In nucleotides, the CDR3 is TGCGCCAGCAGCCCGATGGACAGGGGCCTAGCCTACGAGCAGTACTTC.

J is TRBJ2-7 and V is TRBV3-1; the match to TRBD1 covers 8 bases. V lost 4 bases, J lost 2 bases, and 10 bases stayed unmatched. Germline loops: CDR1 LGHDT, CDR2 YNNKEL (reference sequence). The CDR3 has 16 amino acids. CDR3 region: CASSPRRGQGTYEQYF. Written as DNA, the CDR3 is TGTGCCAGCAGCCCAAGGCGCGGACAGGGTACCTACGAGCAGTACTTC.

The V gene is TRBV6-6, the J gene TRBJ2-7; D might be TRBD1 (5 bases). CDR3 length equals 14 residues. Germline CDR1 and CDR2: MNHNY and SVGAGI (reference sequence). V shed 2 bases and J shed 1 base, with 9 bases lying between them. The DNA for the CDR3 is TGTGCCAGCAGTTACACTCAGGGATCCTACGAGCAGTACTTC. This codes for CASSYTQGSYEQYF.

This clonotype was detected a few times. This sequence joins TRBV20-1 and TRBJ2-5, with unresolved D. In germline, CDR1 is DFQATT, CDR2 SNEGSKA (reference sequence). The CDR3 consists of 11 residues. Trimming removed 7 bases at V and 1 base at J, with 7 bases between. The CDR3 region has the DNA TGCAGTGGCGCGATCCAAGAGACCCAGTACTTC. This translates into CSGAIQETQYF.

This clonotype occurred a few times. The rearrangement joins TRBV3-1 to TRBJ2-7, with D possibly matching TRBD2 (5 bases). Trimming removed 4 bases from V and 7 bases from J, with 17 bases in between. Germline V lookup: CDR1 LGHDT, CDR2 YNNKEL (reference sequence). This CDR3 region has 14 residues. The CDR3: CASSPTRGLGEQYF. As DNA, the CDR3 is TGTGCCAGCAGCCCAACGAGAGGGCTCGGGGAGCAGTACTTC.

This clonotype was found a few times. The chain joins TRBV28 to TRBJ2-7, with 7 bases identical to TRBD1. Germline trimming cut 6 bases from V and 1 base from J; bases unmatched to any gene: 3. Per the germline V gene, CDR1 is MDHEN and CDR2 is SYDVKM. The CDR3 extends over 13 amino acids. The DNA of the CDR3 is TGTGCCAGCAGCCAGGGGGATTCCTACGAGCAGTACTTC. Translated: CASSQGDSYEQYF. Full variable domain (outside the CDR3, taken from reference TRBV28 and TRBJ2-7): DVKVTQSSRYLVKRTGEKVFLECVQDMDHENMFWYRQDPGLGLRLIYFSYDVKMKEKGDIPEGYSVSREKKERFSLILESASTNQTSMYLCASSQGDSYEQYFGPGTRLTVT.

The V gene is TRBV10-3, the J gene TRBJ2-7; D is perhaps TRBD2 (5 bases). Between the trimmed V and J ends, which lost 2 bases and 5 bases, there was a span of 7 bases. Germline V gives CDR1 ENHRY, CDR2 SYGVKD. The CDR3 covers 12 residues. This CDR3 reads CAISERGNEQYF. The CDR3 coding sequence is TGTGCCATCAGTGAGAGAGGGAACGAGCAGTACTTC.

This clonotype was recorded many times. The chain carries TRBV4-1 and TRBJ2-3; TRBD2 aligns across 10 bases. This CDR3 has 19 residues. V shed 0 bases and J 6 bases; nucleotides not matched to a gene: 15. CDR1 MGHRA and CDR2 YSYEKL come from the germline V gene. The CDR3 spells CASSQDREGLAGARDTQYF. In nucleotides, the CDR3 is TGCGCCAGCAGCCAAGATAGGGAGGGTCTAGCGGGGGCCCGGGATACGCAGTATTTT.

The chain joins TRBV27 to TRBJ1-2; D not certain. The germline CDR1 and CDR2 sequences are MNHEY and SMNVEV (reference sequence). V shed 6 bases and J shed 7 bases, with 27 bases lying between them. The CDR3 covers 17 residues. The CDR3 DNA reads as TGTGCCAGCAGCCTGCTCCATCCACCCCCGCTTTCGATTGGCTACACCTTC. This codes for CASSLLHPPPLSIGYTF.

The table lists this clonotype with many counts. J is TRBJ1-6 and V is TRBV7-2, with TRBD1 identical over 7 bases. Trimming at V came to 4 bases and at J to 10 bases, leaving 10 bases not matched to a gene. The CDR3 sequence is 15 residues long. Germline assignment: CDR1 SGHTA and CDR2 FQGNSA. Here the CDR3 DNA reads TGTGCCAGCAGCTCCTCGGACAGGTCCAGCTCACCCCTCCACTTT. It yields the protein CASSSSDRSSSPLHF.

This clonotype was seen more than once but under ten times. The rearrangement joins TRBV20-1 to TRBJ2-1, with no clear D. Trimming left V 5 bases short and J 6 bases short, with 20 bases between. This CDR3 is built from 15 residues. Per germline, CDR1 DFQATT and CDR2 SNEGSKA (reference sequence). CDR3 region: CSAPFGLNHGNEQFF. CDR3 bases: TGCAGTGCTCCGTTTGGTCTTAACCATGGCAATGAGCAGTTCTTC.

Ten or more counts support this clonotype. The chain is built from TRBV10-3 and TRBJ2-7; possibly TRBD1 for D (6 bases). This CDR3 spans 16 amino acids. Looked up from germline, CDR1 is ENHRY and CDR2 is SYGVKD. The V and J ends lost 0 bases and 3 bases respectively, with 15 bases between them. The CDR3 sequence: CAISESAGAASYEQYF. The CDR3 DNA follows: TGTGCCATCAGTGAGTCGGCAGGGGCCGCCAGCTACGAGCAGTACTTC.